The 14 T cell receptor beta chains below come from one sample, sequenced in a study of cytomegalovirus exposure and HLA in healthy donors. Vbeta (60) and Jbeta (13) primers were used in the PCR. Libraries were prepared by immunoSEQ multiplex PCR; TCRdb keeps only in-frame clonotypes and omits some of them. This table has approximately 130,000 clones, 70% to 80% appearing once. The sample taken for sequencing was PBMCs. Source of these receptors: a human donor in good health.

The CDR3 loop reads CASSPPRGFQPQHF. CDR3 bases: TGTGCCAGCAGCCCTCCAAGGGGGTTTCAGCCCCAGCATTTT. The rearrangement joins TRBV5-8 to TRBJ1-5, with TRBD1 as a possible D gene (6 bases). The CDR3 length is 14 residues. The V and J ends lost 4 bases and 6 bases respectively, with 14 bases between them. The V gene's germline CDR1 is SGHTS and CDR2 YDEGEE.

The chain links TRBV7-2 to TRBJ1-2, with 11 bases fitting TRBD1. Germline-derived CDR1 and CDR2 are SGHTA and FQGNSA. CDR3 size: 15 residues. V lost 2 bases to trimming and J lost 8 bases; unmatched junction nucleotides: 7. CDR3 amino acids: CASSLTGTGGRGYTF. The CDR3 bases are TGTGCCAGCAGCTTAACCGGGACAGGGGGTCGAGGCTACACCTTC.

V is TRBV18 and J is TRBJ2-7; 7 nucleotides match TRBD1. The CDR3 runs to 14 residues. Per the germline V gene, CDR1 is KGHSH and CDR2 is LQKENI. V gave up 3 bases and J gave up 4 bases; unmatched junction bases: 6. The CDR3 loop is CASSPGTAKYEQYF. The CDR3 nucleotides read TGTGCCAGCTCACCCGGGACAGCTAAGTACGAGCAGTACTTC.

The chain couples TRBV4-3 to TRBJ2-3; D possibly corresponds to TRBD1 (6 bases). This CDR3 region has 20 residues. With 0 bases removed from V and 1 base from J, the gap between germline ends came to 23 bases. Germline CDR1 LGHNA, CDR2 YSLEER. The CDR3 DNA reads as TGCGCCAGCAGCCAAGATTTCCCCGGACAGACACTAACCGGCACAGATACGCAGTATTTT. Translating gives CASSQDFPGQTLTGTDTQYF.

V usage is TRBV7-8 and J usage is TRBJ2-7; 9 bases line up with TRBD1. Germline V gene data show CDR1 as SGHVS and CDR2 as FQNEAQ. This CDR3 region has 14 residues. Unmatched junction bases numbered 4, after V lost 3 bases and J lost 4 bases. The chain's CDR3 is CASSFGTGNYEQYF. CDR3 nucleotide sequence: TGTGCCAGCAGCTTCGGGACAGGGAATTACGAGCAGTACTTC.

The rearrangement links TRBV19 to TRBJ2-5; 8 nucleotides match TRBD2. The length of the CDR3 is 14 residues. CDR1 is LNHDA and CDR2 is SQIVND in the germline V gene (reference sequence). V lost 6 bases, J lost 0 bases, and 3 bases stayed unmatched. The CDR3 protein is CASRAGGNQETQYF. In nucleotides, the CDR3 is TGTGCCAGTAGGGCGGGGGGCAACCAAGAGACCCAGTACTTC.

The chain is built from TRBV27 and TRBJ2-3; tentatively, D is TRBD1 (6 bases). Trimming removed 6 bases at V and 5 bases at J, with 12 bases between. CDR1 and CDR2 from the germline V gene are MNHEY and SMNVEV (reference sequence). This CDR3 spans 13 amino acids. CDR3 sequence reads: CASRQTGLDTQYF. CDR3 nucleotides: TGTGCCAGCAGACAAACAGGGTTAGATACGCAGTATTTT.

This chain uses TRBV18 with TRBJ2-2; D may be TRBD1 (6 bases). Germline values: CDR1 KGHSH, CDR2 LQKENI. The CDR3 loop spans 16 amino acids. V dropped 1 base and J dropped 5 bases, with 14 bases sitting between them. CDR3 region: CASSPLGAQQTGELFF. In DNA form, the CDR3 reads TGTGCCAGCTCACCACTGGGGGCACAACAGACCGGGGAGCTGTTTTTT.

The genes are TRBV4-2 and TRBJ2-4, with 11 nucleotides matching TRBD1. The CDR3 sequence is 17 residues long. CDR1 and CDR2 from the germline V gene are LGHNA and YNFKEQ. With 3 bases clipped from V and 0 bases from J, the junction kept 4 bases outside the gene matches. The chain's CDR3 is CASSQEGQGGAKNIQYF. DNA for the CDR3: TGTGCCAGCAGCCAGGAGGGACAGGGGGGAGCCAAAAACATTCAGTACTTC.

V gene TRBV7-2 combines with J gene TRBJ2-3; 10 bases fit TRBD2. The CDR3 covers 17 residues. V lost 1 base, J lost 5 bases, and 9 bases stayed unmatched. From germline, CDR1 is SGHTA and CDR2 FQGNSA. The CDR3: CASSLVFLAGDEDTQYF. The CDR3 DNA sequence: TGTGCCAGCAGCTTAGTGTTCCTAGCGGGGGACGAAGATACGCAGTATTTT.

The V gene is TRBV25-1, the J gene TRBJ1-6; D might be TRBD1 (6 bases). The V end lost 4 bases, the J end lost 2 bases, and 9 bases lay between the germline ends. The germline CDR1 and CDR2 sequences are MGHDK and SYGVNS. This CDR3 is built from 15 residues. The CDR3 DNA follows: TGTGCCAGCAGTGGAGGGGGGGCCTATAATTCACCCCTCCACTTT. Encoded protein: CASSGGGAYNSPLHF. Looking up the rest from reference TRBV25-1 and TRBJ1-6 gives the full variable domain: EADIYQTPRYLVIGTGKKITLECSQTMGHDKMYWYQQDPGMELHLIHYSYGVNSTEKGDLSSESTVSRIRTEHFPLTLESARPSHTSQYLCASSGGGAYNSPLHFGNGTRLTVT.

This clone was seen once. This chain links TRBV28 with TRBJ2-1, with 7 positions matching TRBD2. Trimming cost V 2 bases and J 2 bases; bases outside gene matches: 6. This CDR3 spans 16 amino acids. Germline CDR1 MDHEN, CDR2 SYDVKM. This CDR3 is CASSLLQAGTYNEQFF. DNA for the CDR3: TGTGCCAGCAGTTTACTTCAAGCGGGAACCTACAATGAGCAGTTCTTC.

The chain employs TRBV7-9 and TRBJ2-7; D is perhaps TRBD2 (7 bases). Germline V gene data show CDR1 as SEHNR and CDR2 as FQNEAQ (reference sequence). Trimming cost V 5 bases and J 5 bases, with 22 bases left between them. This CDR3 region has 16 residues. The CDR3 bases are TGTGCCAGCAGCCCCGGGACTACCAACAGGGCCCACGAGCAGTACTTC. Its translation is CASSPGTTNRAHEQYF.

The rearrangement uses TRBV11-2 and TRBJ2-3; 10 nucleotides line up with TRBD1. This CDR3 spans 17 amino acids. CDR1 and CDR2 from the germline V gene are SGHAT and FQNNGV. The ends lost 5 bases at V and 2 bases at J; junction bases unmatched: 10. The CDR3 loop is CASSRATGGLFTDTQYF. The DNA of the CDR3 is TGTGCCAGCAGCAGAGCGACAGGGGGCCTATTCACAGATACGCAGTATTTT.